A single sample gave rise to the 18 T cell receptor beta chains below, sequenced in a study of T-cell memory formation after mild COVID-19. Via MiXCR, TCRdb re-called the 5' RACE reads, giving one row per CDR3 protein. The data show under 200,000 distinct CDR3 sequences, around 10% seen once. The sample consisted of PBMCs or a T cell subset sorted from them (not recorded which). The receptors were gathered from a man aged 18 to 29 who had mild COVID-19 (a few samples of this study predate the infection). Cell type and time point are not known.

This clonotype was found a few times. The rearrangement joins TRBV28 to TRBJ2-7, with 9 bases fitting TRBD1. Germline CDR1 is MDHEN and CDR2 is SYDVKM. V trimming: 5 bases; J trimming: 3 bases; junction bases outside the gene matches: 8. This CDR3 has 15 amino acids. The CDR3 region is CASSPSGQGNYEQYV. CDR3 bases: TGTGCCAGCAGTCCCTCGGGACAGGGAAACTACGAGCAGTACGTC.

The chain uses TRBV24-1 and TRBJ2-1; D assignment may be TRBD1 or TRBD2 (5 bases each). V dropped 9 bases and J dropped 0 bases, with 8 bases sitting between them. Per the germline V gene, CDR1 is KGHDR and CDR2 is SFDVKD. The CDR3 consists of 13 residues. The CDR3 loop reads CATGGNSYNEQFF. DNA of the CDR3: TGTGCCACCGGGGGAAACTCCTACAATGAGCAGTTCTTC.

The gene calls are TRBV5-5 and TRBJ2-5; 7 positions match TRBD2. This CDR3 has 14 amino acids. Per germline, CDR1 SGHKS and CDR2 YYEKEE (reference sequence). V dropped 4 bases and J dropped 2; count of bases not matched to a gene: 5. DNA of the CDR3: TGTGCCAGCAGCCTCGCTAGCGGACAAGAGACCCAGTACTTC. Its protein is CASSLASGQETQYF.

This clonotype was counted only a few times. The chain joins TRBV27 to TRBJ2-3; D is unresolved. The CDR3 length is 13 residues. Germline loops: CDR1 MNHEY, CDR2 SMNVEV (reference sequence). V shed 3 bases and J shed 1 base, with 5 bases lying between them. The CDR3 protein is CASSLKRTDTQYF. The CDR3 DNA follows: TGTGCCAGCAGTTTGAAACGCACAGATACGCAGTATTTT.

The chain joins TRBV2 to TRBJ2-2, with 7 bases lining up with TRBD1. The J segment lost 0 bases and the V segment lost 6 bases, leaving 4 bases of the junction unmatched. Per germline, CDR1 SNHLY and CDR2 FYNNEI. The CDR3 has 15 residues. The CDR3 is CASSGTAANTGELFF. The DNA of the CDR3 is TGTGCCAGCAGCGGGACAGCCGCGAACACCGGGGAGCTGTTTTTT.

This clonotype has ten or more counts. The rearrangement links TRBV20-1 to TRBJ2-5; the D gene is possibly TRBD2 (6 bases). The CDR3 is 13 amino acids. With 1 base removed from V and 5 bases from J, the gap between germline ends came to 11 bases. The V gene's germline CDR1 is DFQATT and CDR2 SNEGSKA (reference sequence). The chain's CDR3 is CSARAGDRETQYF. In DNA, the CDR3 is TGCAGTGCTAGAGCGGGGGACCGCGAGACCCAGTACTTC.

This clonotype was detected a few times. The chain couples TRBV12-3 or TRBV12-4 to TRBJ2-2; the D is unclear. The CDR3 has 13 residues. V was cut by 4 bases and J by 2 bases, with 5 bases left in between. The CDR3 here is CASSSTNTGELFF. The DNA of the CDR3 is TGTGCCAGCAGTTCGACCAACACCGGGGAGCTGTTTTTT.

This clonotype was detected many times. V usage is TRBV12-3 or TRBV12-4 and J usage is TRBJ1-1; D unresolved. The CDR3 spans 11 residues. V lost 7 bases to trimming and J lost 6 bases, with 9 bases between them. This chain's CDR3 is CASKGRAEAFF. The CDR3 bases are TGTGCCAGCAAAGGTAGGGCTGAAGCTTTCTTT.

This clonotype was detected many times. The V gene is TRBV5-1, the J gene TRBJ2-2; D uncertain. V lost 6 bases, J lost 0 bases, and 9 bases lay in between. The germline V gene has CDR1 SGHRS and CDR2 YFSETQ. The CDR3 spans 14 residues. CDR3 protein: CASMVATNTGELFF. DNA for the CDR3: TGCGCCAGCATGGTGGCGACGAACACCGGGGAGCTGTTTTTT.

In its sample, this clonotype was seen a few times. The rearrangement joins TRBV4-3 to TRBJ2-5; D gene ambiguous. CDR3 length equals 13 residues. Germline CDR1 is LGHNA and CDR2 is YSLEER. With 3 bases removed from V and 1 base from J, the gap between germline ends came to 6 bases. The DNA for the CDR3 is TGCGCCAGCAGCCATGGCCCCCAAGAGACCCAGTACTTC. It is translated as CASSHGPQETQYF.

This clonotype occurred many times. This sequence joins TRBV5-1 and TRBJ1-5, with a possible D match to TRBD1 (6 bases). Germline V lookup: CDR1 SGHRS, CDR2 YFSETQ. V was cut by 2 bases and J by 2 bases, with 8 bases left in between. The CDR3 spans 14 residues. CDR3 amino acids: CASSLQGGNQPQHF. The CDR3 DNA reads as TGCGCCAGCAGCTTACAGGGAGGCAATCAGCCCCAGCATTTT.

This clonotype was recorded a few times. J is TRBJ1-6 and V is TRBV15; D not certain. The CDR3 loop spans 13 amino acids. V shed 5 bases and J shed 6 bases, with 8 bases lying between them. From germline, CDR1 is LNHNV and CDR2 YYDKDF (reference sequence). The CDR3 sequence: CATSREVNSPLHF. CDR3 coding DNA: TGTGCCACCAGCCGGGAGGTTAATTCACCCCTCCACTTT. The whole variable domain, remainder taken from reference TRBV15 and TRBJ1-6, is DAMVIQNPRYQVTQFGKPVTLSCSQTLNHNVMYWYQQKSSQAPKLLFHYYDKDFNNEADTPDNFQSRRPNTSFCFLDIRSPGLGDTAMYLCATSREVNSPLHFGNGTRLTVT.

This clonotype was counted only a few times. The gene calls are TRBV25-1 and TRBJ2-1; tentative D call: TRBD2 (5 bases). The CDR3 extends over 14 amino acids. V lost 6 bases and J lost 6, with 15 bases in between. CDR1 and CDR2 from the germline V gene are MGHDK and SYGVNS. As DNA, the CDR3 is TGTGCCAGCAGCCATGTGGGTAGCGTCAATGAGCAGTTCTTC. This gives the protein CASSHVGSVNEQFF.

V gene TRBV5-4 combines with J gene TRBJ2-3; TRBD1 aligns across 9 bases. V gave up 4 bases and J gave up 5 bases; unmatched junction bases: 14. The length of the CDR3 is 17 residues. CDR1 and CDR2 (germline): SGHNT, YYREEE (reference sequence). The CDR3, as DNA: TGTGCCAGCAGCGGTGGGGGACAGGGCCCACAAAGAGATACGCAGTATTTT. Protein: CASSGGGQGPQRDTQYF.

The chain carries TRBV7-6 and TRBJ2-1; 8 nucleotides line up with TRBD1. Germline values: CDR1 SGHVS, CDR2 FNYEAQ. The CDR3 length is 15 residues. The J segment lost 10 bases and the V segment lost 4 bases, leaving 12 bases of the junction unmatched. The CDR3 loop reads CASSWGQDPPGEQFF. CDR3 DNA sequence: TGTGCCAGCAGCTGGGGACAGGACCCTCCAGGGGAGCAGTTCTTC. Together with reference TRBV7-6 and TRBJ2-1, the CDR3 gives the full variable domain: GAGVSQSPRYKVTKRGQDVALRCDPISGHVSLYWYRQALGQGPEFLTYFNYEAQQDKSGLPNDRFSAERPEGSISTLTIQRTEQRDSAMYRCASSWGQDPPGEQFFGPGTRLTVL.

A word on this clonotype: The junction does not match germline at one end; this may be a read error. J is TRBJ2-3 and V is TRBV20-1; D may be TRBD1 or TRBD2 (6 bases each). CDR1 DFQATT and CDR2 SNEGSKA come from the germline V gene (reference sequence). The CDR3 extends over 15 amino acids. CDR3 sequence (DNA): TGCAGTGCTCACCCCGGGACTCCGTCCAGAGGGGGGTTGGATTTT. Translating gives CSAHPGTPSRGGLDF.

In this sample, this clonotype turned up a few times. The V and J genes are TRBV29-1 and TRBJ2-3, with unresolved D. CDR3 length: 13 amino acids. Between the trimmed V and J ends, which lost 4 bases and 4 bases, there was a span of 12 bases. Germline values: CDR1 SQVTM, CDR2 ANQGSEA. DNA of the CDR3: TGCAGCGTTGTCTGGCAACCGCCAGATACGCAGTATTTT. Amino acids: CSVVWQPPDTQYF.

This clonotype was seen a few times. The junction differs from germline at one of its ends, possibly a read error. As DNA, the CDR3 is TGTGCCAGCAGCAAAACACCGGGGTACGATCAGTACTTC. It yields the protein CASSKTPGYDQYF. The chain recombines TRBV25-1 with TRBJ2-7; tentative D call: TRBD2 (5 bases). This CDR3 is 13 amino acids long. Germline-derived CDR1 and CDR2 are MGHDK and SYGVNS.